These 8 T cell receptor beta chains came from one sample sequenced in a study of blood T cell repertoires in COVID-19. Here immunoSEQ multiplex PCR was the method, and the copy in TCRdb shows in-frame clones only, minus some. This sample has about 480,000 clones; approximately 92% occur once, and the top ten carry around 0.92%. The sequenced material came from peripheral blood. Receptors originate from a man between 18 and 35 years old with COVID-19, enrolled during active disease.

The rearrangement joins TRBV24-1 to TRBJ2-5; the match to TRBD1 covers 7 bases. Germline trimming cut 0 bases from V and 2 bases from J; bases unmatched to any gene: 5. The CDR3 length is 16 residues. Germline V gives CDR1 KGHDR, CDR2 SFDVKD. The CDR3 nucleotides read TGTGCCACCAGTGATTTGGGCAGGGGGACACAAGAGACCCAGTACTTC. This translates into CATSDLGRGTQETQYF.

For the CDR3, the DNA is TGTGCCAGCAGCTTGGAGGGAGGCGAGCAGTACTTC. Translating it yields CASSLEGGEQYF. The chain carries TRBV5-6 and TRBJ2-7; tentatively, D is TRBD2 (6 bases). Germline CDR1 reads SGHDT; CDR2 reads YYEEEE. V gave up 0 bases and J gave up 6 bases, with 7 bases separating them. This CDR3 has 12 amino acids.

The V gene is TRBV5-1, the J gene TRBJ2-2; TRBD1 matches at 9 bases. Germline lookup yields CDR1 SGHRS and CDR2 YFSETQ. The J segment lost 1 base and the V segment lost 2 bases, leaving 3 bases of the junction unmatched. This CDR3 has 16 residues. The DNA of the CDR3 is TGCGCCAGCAGCTTCGGACAGGGGCAGAACACCGGGGAGCTGTTTTTT. Residues: CASSFGQGQNTGELFF.

This clone was observed a single time. V usage is TRBV10-3 and J usage is TRBJ1-4, with D maybe TRBD1 (5 bases). The germline V gene has CDR1 ENHRY and CDR2 SYGVKD. There are 13 residues in the CDR3. Trimming took 8 bases from V and 6 from J, leaving 13 bases between them. The chain's CDR3 is CAISRDRYEKLFF. CDR3 coding DNA: TGTGCCATCTCCAGGGATCGGTATGAAAAACTGTTTTTT.

The rearrangement uses TRBV6-5 and TRBJ1-4; 9 nucleotides line up with TRBD1. The length of the CDR3 is 15 residues. V gave up 6 bases and J gave up 11 bases; unmatched junction bases: 13. Germline-derived CDR1 and CDR2 are MNHEY and SVGAGI. CDR3 sequence: CASSQGQGTSWKLFF. The CDR3 DNA sequence: TGTGCCAGCAGCCAAGGACAGGGGACAAGCTGGAAACTGTTTTTT.

The genes are TRBV7-6 and TRBJ1-1, with 8 bases aligning to TRBD1. Looked up from germline, CDR1 is SGHVS and CDR2 is FNYEAQ. J gave up 4 bases and V 6 bases, and 7 bases lay outside the gene matches. CDR3 length equals 14 residues. The CDR3 sequence: CASRPGGKATEAFF. CDR3 nucleotides: TGTGCCAGCAGGCCAGGGGGCAAGGCCACTGAAGCTTTCTTT. Complete variable domain (other parts from reference TRBV7-6 and TRBJ1-1): GAGVSQSPRYKVTKRGQDVALRCDPISGHVSLYWYRQALGQGPEFLTYFNYEAQQDKSGLPNDRFSAERPEGSISTLTIQRTEQRDSAMYRCASRPGGKATEAFFGQGTRLTVV.

The CDR3 is CASRAPLPNTGELFF. CDR3 bases: TGTGCCAGCAGGGCCCCCCTGCCCAACACCGGGGAGCTGTTTTTT. The J gene is TRBJ2-2, the V gene TRBV2; the D is unclear. Trimming left V 6 bases short and J 2 bases short, with 13 bases between. Per germline, CDR1 SNHLY and CDR2 FYNNEI. CDR3 length: 15 residues.

The V and J genes are TRBV3-1 (or the pseudogene TRBV3-2) and TRBJ1-1; unclear D gene. Trimming stripped 0 bases from V and 3 bases from J, with 11 bases between. The CDR3 sequence is 15 residues long. The germline gives CDR1 LGHDT, CDR2 YNNKEL (reference sequence). The CDR3 loop reads CASSQDPGGDTEAFF. For the CDR3, the DNA is TGTGCCAGCAGCCAAGATCCGGGAGGCGACACTGAAGCTTTCTTT.